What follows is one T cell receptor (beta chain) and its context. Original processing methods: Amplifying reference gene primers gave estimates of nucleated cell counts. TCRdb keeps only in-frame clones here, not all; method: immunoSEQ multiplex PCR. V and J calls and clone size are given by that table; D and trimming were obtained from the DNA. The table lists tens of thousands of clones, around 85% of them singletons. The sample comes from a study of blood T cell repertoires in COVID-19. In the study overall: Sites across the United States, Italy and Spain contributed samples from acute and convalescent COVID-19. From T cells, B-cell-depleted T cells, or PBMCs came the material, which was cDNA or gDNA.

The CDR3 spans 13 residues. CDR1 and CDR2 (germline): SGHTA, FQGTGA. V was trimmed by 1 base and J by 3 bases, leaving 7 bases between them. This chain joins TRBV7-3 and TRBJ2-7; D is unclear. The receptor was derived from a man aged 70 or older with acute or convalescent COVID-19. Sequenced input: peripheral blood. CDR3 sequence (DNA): TGTGCCAGCAGCTTAATCGGTGGCTACGAGCAGTACTTC. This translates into CASSLIGGYEQYF.